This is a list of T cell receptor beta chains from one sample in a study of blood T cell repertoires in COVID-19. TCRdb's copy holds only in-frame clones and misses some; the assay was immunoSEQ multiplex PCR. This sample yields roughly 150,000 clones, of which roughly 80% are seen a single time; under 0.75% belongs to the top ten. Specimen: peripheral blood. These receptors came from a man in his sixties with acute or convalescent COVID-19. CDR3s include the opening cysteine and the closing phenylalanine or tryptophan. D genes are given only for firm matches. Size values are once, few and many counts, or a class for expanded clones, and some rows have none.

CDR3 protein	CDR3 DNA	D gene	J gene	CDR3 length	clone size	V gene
CAISEGLAGIYEQYF	TGTGCCATCAGTGAAGGACTAGCGGGAATCTACGAGCAGTACTTC	TRBD2	TRBJ2-7	15	-	TRBV10-3
CASSRSGQSTEAFF	TGTGCCAGCTCCCGAAGCGGTCAGAGTACTGAAGCTTTCTTT	-	TRBJ1-1	14	-	TRBV2
CASLLAGGPGNEQFF	TGTGCCAGTCTACTAGCGGGAGGGCCGGGGAATGAGCAGTTCTTC	TRBD2	TRBJ2-1	15	-	TRBV6-1
CASSQEGAYSPLHF	TGTGCCAGCAGCCAAGAGGGGGCTTATTCACCCCTCCACTTT	-	TRBJ1-6	14	once	TRBV3-1/TRBV3-2
CASSIGSQRITQYF	TGTGCCAGTAGTATTGGCTCCCAGAGGATTACGCAGTATTTT	-	TRBJ2-3	14	-	TRBV19
CASSAWGGDNQPQHF	TGTGCCAGCTCAGCTTGGGGAGGGGACAATCAGCCCCAGCATTTT	-	TRBJ1-5	15	-	TRBV5-5
CASSQGDRGTNEKLFF	TGCGCCAGCAGCCAGGGGGATCGGGGAACTAATGAAAAACTGTTTTTT	TRBD1	TRBJ1-4	16	few	TRBV5-1
CASSHSGGVETQYF	TGTGCCAGCTCTCACTCAGGGGGCGTGGAGACCCAGTACTTC	TRBD1	TRBJ2-5	14	-	TRBV18
CASSQSPSSKAQYF	TGCGCCAGCAGCCAGTCTCCCTCTAGCAAGGCGCAGTATTTT	-	TRBJ2-3	14	once	TRBV4-3
CASSPGGRRATEQYF	TGTGCCAGCAGCCCAGGGGGACGGCGGGCAACTGAGCAGTACTTC	TRBD1	TRBJ2-7	15	few	TRBV11-3
CASTLSGYYGYTF	TGTGCCAGTACCCTCTCCGGGTACTATGGCTACACCTTC	-	TRBJ1-2	13	-	TRBV19
CASSQRELDNEQYF	TGTGCCAGCAGCCAGAGGGAGCTAGACAACGAGCAGTACTTC	-	TRBJ2-7	14	-	TRBV4-2
CASSYGRGGPNEQFF	TGTGCCAGCAGTTACGGTCGGGGGGGCCCCAATGAGCAGTTCTTC	TRBD2	TRBJ2-1	15	-	TRBV6-5
CSSLTGGGYTF	TGCAGCTCATTGACAGGTGGGGGCTACACCTTC	-	TRBJ1-2	11	-	TRBV29-1
CASSRRAGRANVLTF	TGTGCCAGCAGTCGGAGGGCAGGGAGGGCCAACGTCCTGACTTTC	-	TRBJ2-6	15	-	TRBV6-1
CATSDLSRDSSYEQYF	TGTGCCACCAGCGATCTTTCGCGGGACTCCAGCTACGAGCAGTACTTC	-	TRBJ2-7	16	once	TRBV15
CASSQLLGAVELFF	TGCGCCAGCAGCCAACTTCTCGGCGCGGTGGAGCTGTTTTTT	-	TRBJ2-2	14	-	TRBV4-3